This T cell receptor (beta chain) emerged from a study of glioma-infiltrating T cells after dendritic cell vaccination. This CDR3 is 17 amino acids long. In germline, CDR1 is SGHTA, CDR2 FQGNSA. The ends lost 1 base at V and 5 bases at J; junction bases unmatched: 12. Input was approximately 2 ug genomic DNA, or all available if less. The protocol was immunoSEQ multiplex PCR, while the TCRdb copy is restricted to in-frame clones and leaves out a portion. The data show about 67,000 clones, with around 81% seen just once and roughly 7.7% held by the top ten. Material: blood, obtained before dendritic cell vaccination. The rearrangement links TRBV7-2 to TRBJ2-7, with TRBD2 matching 9 bases. The sequence came from a human donor with glioblastoma. In nucleotides, the CDR3 is TGTGCCAGCAGCTTAGTGGGGTTGGCTAGCGGGGACCACGAGCAGTACTTC. Protein product: CASSLVGLASGDHEQYF.